Below, 20 T cell receptor beta chains from the same sample are listed, as sequenced in a study of T cells after yellow fever vaccination. In TCRdb, the 5' RACE reads were re-called with MiXCR into one record per CDR3 protein. The sample records 150,000 to 200,000 distinct CDR3 sequences, about 10% being singletons. Specimen: CD8+ T cells sorted from PBMCs, collected 15 days after the yellow fever booster vaccination. Every receptor here comes from a man in his late teens or twenties who received the YFV17D yellow fever vaccine.

This clonotype was counted between two and nine times. The rearrangement uses TRBV24-1 and TRBJ2-7; the D call may be TRBD1 or TRBD2 (5 bases each). Trimming took off 4 bases at V and 3 bases at J, with 21 bases between the two ends. The CDR3 has 17 amino acids. Germline V CDR1 and CDR2: KGHDR, SFDVKD. The CDR3 nucleotides read TGTGCCACCAGTGACTTGGCCCGGGACCGAATTTTCTACGAGCAGTACGTC. This gives the protein CATSDLARDRIFYEQYV.

This clonotype was counted at least ten times. The chain links TRBV29-1 to TRBJ2-6; 7 nucleotides agree with TRBD1. The CDR3 contains 12 residues. V was pared by 4 bases and J by 12 bases, with 6 bases of the junction left unmatched. The germline CDR1 and CDR2 sequences are SQVTM and ANQGSEA. The CDR3 region has the DNA TGCAGCGTTGTACAGGGGCAAGGCGTCCTGACTTTC. Translation gives CSVVQGQGVLTF. Filled out from reference TRBV29-1 and TRBJ2-6, the complete variable domain reads SAVISQKPSRDICQRGTSLTIQCQVDSQVTMMFWYRQQPGQSLTLIATANQGSEATYESGFVIDKFPISRPNLTFSTLTVSNMSPEDSSIYLCSVVQGQGVLTFGAGSRLTVL.

The chain uses TRBV29-1 and TRBJ2-5; TRBD2 might be the D (5 bases). Germline V gives CDR1 SQVTM, CDR2 ANQGSEA. The CDR3 totals 13 residues. V was pared by 3 bases and J by 1 base, with 9 bases between. The CDR3 bases are TGCAGCGTTGACAGCGGTTTCCAAGAGACCCAGTACTTC. Translating gives CSVDSGFQETQYF.

This chain connects TRBV4-1 to TRBJ2-5, with D perhaps matching TRBD1 (6 bases). Germline CDR1 reads MGHRA; CDR2 reads YSYEKL. V lost 4 bases, J lost 4 bases, and 19 bases lay in between. The CDR3 spans 16 residues. Here the CDR3 DNA reads TGCGCCAGCAGCCTCACATCAGGGGTTCGGGGAGAGACCCAGTACTTC. As protein: CASSLTSGVRGETQYF.

The chain uses TRBV12-3 or TRBV12-4 and TRBJ2-1, with a weak D call TRBD2 (5 bases). Trimming stripped 2 bases from V and 0 bases from J, with 23 bases between. This CDR3 has 20 amino acids. The CDR3 region has the DNA TGTGCCAGCAGTTTAATTTTCGTTTATTCCGGGATTCACTCCTACAATGAGCAGTTCTTC. It translates to CASSLIFVYSGIHSYNEQFF.

The rearrangement uses TRBV6-6 and TRBJ1-2, with 9 bases identical to TRBD1. Germline assignment: CDR1 MNHNY and CDR2 SVGAGI (reference sequence). The ends lost 7 bases at V and 2 bases at J; junction bases unmatched: 8. CDR3 length: 15 amino acids. The CDR3 nucleotides read TGTGCCAGCAAAATCGGGGACAGGGCCAACTATGGCTACACCTTC. Translating gives CASKIGDRANYGYTF.

In DNA form, the CDR3 reads TGTGCCAGCACGCCGGGTAGCAATCAGCCCCAGCATTTT. Encoded protein: CASTPGSNQPQHF. The rearrangement uses TRBV12-3 or TRBV12-4 and TRBJ1-5; no definite D call. V was clipped by 7 bases and J by 0 bases, with 7 bases between them. This CDR3 has 13 residues.

Only a few counts were recorded for this clonotype. This rearrangement joins TRBV5-4 to TRBJ2-4; TRBD1 matches at 8 bases. Trimming removed 2 bases from V and 5 bases from J; junction bases left unmatched: 3. Germline assignment: CDR1 SGHNT and CDR2 YYREEE (reference sequence). CDR3 size: 14 residues. This chain's CDR3 is CASSFSGGENIQYF. CDR3 DNA: TGTGCCAGCAGCTTTTCAGGGGGCGAAAACATTCAGTACTTC.

V is TRBV4-1 and J is TRBJ2-3; D is unclear. V lost 4 bases and J lost 5, with 10 bases in between. CDR1 is MGHRA, CDR2 YSYEKL, per germline. The CDR3 sequence is 13 residues long. The CDR3 DNA follows: TGCGCCAGCAGCCCGACCTCGGGAGATACGCAGTATTTT. Translated: CASSPTSGDTQYF.

This clonotype was detected only a few times. The J gene is TRBJ1-3, the V gene TRBV29-1, with 7 nucleotides matching TRBD1. CDR1 and CDR2 from the germline V gene are SQVTM and ANQGSEA. Trimming took 7 bases from V and 4 from J; bases not matched to a gene: 7. The CDR3 totals 13 residues. The CDR3 loop is CSAVGQSGNTIYF. In nucleotides, the CDR3 is TGCAGCGCCGTGGGACAGTCGGGAAACACCATATATTTT. The full variable domain, rest sourced from reference TRBV29-1 and TRBJ1-3, is SAVISQKPSRDICQRGTSLTIQCQVDSQVTMMFWYRQQPGQSLTLIATANQGSEATYESGFVIDKFPISRPNLTFSTLTVSNMSPEDSSIYLCSAVGQSGNTIYFGEGSWLTVV.

The chain links TRBV6-2 or TRBV6-3 to TRBJ2-7; 9 bases map to TRBD1. Germline CDR1 MNHEY, CDR2 SVGEGT. Trimming removed 0 bases from V and 1 base from J; junction bases left unmatched: 1. The CDR3 has 15 residues. CDR3 region: CASSYSGTGSYEQYV. CDR3 nucleotide sequence: TGTGCCAGCAGTTACTCCGGGACAGGGTCCTACGAGCAGTACGTC.

In nucleotides, the CDR3 is TGCACCGCCAGTCCCAGGGAGAACACTGAAGCTTTCTTT. It specifies CTASPRENTEAFF. The V gene is TRBV20-1, the J gene TRBJ1-1; a possible D gene is TRBD1 (5 bases). CDR1 is DFQATT, CDR2 SNEGSKA, per germline (reference sequence). This CDR3 is 13 amino acids long.

The gene calls are TRBV20-1 and TRBJ1-6; a weak D match, TRBD1 (5 bases). The CDR3 has 15 amino acids. The V end lost 0 bases, the J end lost 5 bases, and 11 bases lay between the germline ends. Germline V gene lookup returns CDR1 DFQATT and CDR2 SNEGSKA (reference sequence). The CDR3 coding sequence is TGCAGTGCTAGAGATCTTGAACAGGATAATTCACCCCTCCACTTT. Translation: CSARDLEQDNSPLHF.

This clonotype was observed a few times. V is TRBV27 and J is TRBJ2-1, with 12 positions matching TRBD2. CDR3 length equals 15 residues. CDR1 is MNHEY, CDR2 SMNVEV, per germline (reference sequence). Trimming cost V 5 bases and J 6 bases; bases outside gene matches: 5. The CDR3 protein is CASSPPGLAGNEQFF. The DNA for the CDR3 is TGTGCCAGCAGTCCTCCGGGACTAGCGGGCAATGAGCAGTTCTTC.

The chain links TRBV6-5 to TRBJ2-5; 9 bases align to TRBD2. CDR3 size: 15 residues. Unmatched junction bases numbered 11, after V lost 6 bases and J lost 6 bases. CDR1 and CDR2 (germline): MNHEY, SVGAGI. The CDR3 here is CASSISGGPSKTQYF. CDR3 coding DNA: TGTGCCAGCAGCATTAGCGGGGGTCCTTCTAAGACCCAGTACTTC.

The table lists this clonotype with a few counts. Compared with germline, one end of the junction differs, possibly owing to a read error. This sequence joins TRBV7-7 and TRBJ1-4; D may be TRBD1 (6 bases). The CDR3 extends over 15 amino acids. CDR1 SSHAT and CDR2 FNYEAQ come from the germline V gene (reference sequence). The CDR3, as DNA: TGTGCTAGCAGCGAAACAGGGACGGCTAATGAAAAACTGTTTTTT. This gives the protein CASSETGTANEKLFF.

This clonotype was detected only a few times. The chain couples TRBV29-1 to TRBJ2-1; D unresolved. V lost 7 bases to trimming and J lost 1 base, with 17 bases between them. This CDR3 is built from 15 residues. Per the germline V gene, CDR1 is SQVTM and CDR2 is ANQGSEA. CDR3 in DNA: TGCAGCGCCGAGACTCCCGCCCCGTCCTACAATGAGCAGTTCTTC. This translates into CSAETPAPSYNEQFF.

This clonotype came up many times. CDR3 sequence reads: CASSPWSRGDQDTQYF. CDR3 in DNA: TGTGCCAGCAGCCCGTGGTCGCGGGGGGACCAAGATACGCAGTATTTT. This sequence joins TRBV9 and TRBJ2-3, with 8 bases aligning to TRBD2. Germline CDR1 is SGDLS and CDR2 is YYNGEE. V trimming: 4 bases; J trimming: 5 bases; junction bases outside the gene matches: 12. This CDR3 has 16 amino acids.

This clonotype was seen many times. CDR3 DNA sequence: TGTGCCAGCAGTGACACAGTGATGAATGAAAAACTGTTTTTT. This translates into CASSDTVMNEKLFF. The chain combines TRBV27 with TRBJ1-4; D is unclear. The CDR3 has 14 amino acids. The germline gives CDR1 MNHEY, CDR2 SMNVEV (reference sequence). The V gene lost 5 bases and the J gene lost 5 bases, with 12 bases spanning the gap.

This rearrangement joins TRBV6-4 to TRBJ2-1; no firm D call. CDR1 is MRHNA, CDR2 SNTAGT, per germline. This CDR3 has 13 amino acids. V gave up 0 bases and J gave up 4 bases, with 4 bases separating them. The CDR3 here is CASSDSEYNEQFF. The CDR3, as DNA: TGTGCCAGCAGTGACTCCGAATACAATGAGCAGTTCTTC.